These T cell receptor beta chains were read from a single sample in a study of Ad26.COV2.S vaccination and SARS-CoV-2 variants. Some clones are missing from TCRdb's copy, which holds only in-frame ones; the method was immunoSEQ multiplex PCR. In the table there are around 100,000 clones, more than 65% of which are singletons. Sequencing used peripheral blood, obtained after recovery from COVID-19. These receptors were collected from a human donor who had recovered from COVID-19. Each CDR3 is given with its conserved first and last residue. D genes are given only for firm matches. Rows may omit the clone size; those that give it use once, few, many or a size class.

D	V	size	J	CDR3	DNA
.	TRBV6-5	.	TRBJ2-7	CASSSPYYEQYF	TGTGCCAGCAGTTCCCCATACTACGAGCAGTACTTC
.	TRBV10-3	.	TRBJ2-7	CAIKLTELSYEQYF	TGTGCCATCAAATTGACCGAGCTCTCCTACGAGCAGTACTTC
.	TRBV27	.	TRBJ2-7	CASSLSGRGYEQYF	TGTGCCAGCAGTTTATCGGGCAGGGGCTACGAGCAGTACTTC
TRBD2	TRBV15	.	TRBJ2-7	CATSRGAGLAGEYEQYF	TGTGCCACCAGCAGAGGGGCCGGACTAGCGGGAGAATACGAGCAGTACTTC
.	TRBV11-2	.	TRBJ2-1	CASSSGGTEQFF	TGTGCCAGCAGCTCCGGCGGGACTGAGCAGTTCTTC
TRBD2	TRBV7-6	.	TRBJ2-1	CASSLAPSGSSYNEQFF	TGTGCCAGCAGCTTAGCGCCTAGCGGCAGCTCCTACAATGAGCAGTTCTTC
.	TRBV5-3	.	TRBJ1-1	CARSPGLTEAFF	TGTGCCAGAAGTCCCGGTTTGACTGAAGCTTTCTTT
TRBD1	TRBV2	medium-sized	TRBJ1-2	CASSWPGQGGFLDYGYTF	TGTGCCAGCAGTTGGCCGGGACAGGGTGGATTTCTTGACTATGGCTACACCTTC
.	TRBV19	.	TRBJ1-3	CASSPGRYRNTIYF	TGTGCCAGTAGTCCGGGACGATATAGAAACACCATATATTTT
.	TRBV28	.	TRBJ1-5	CASTPTRGSNQPQHF	TGTGCCAGCACCCCCACCCGGGGAAGTAATCAGCCCCAGCATTTT
.	TRBV6-2/TRBV6-3	.	TRBJ1-5	CASSGTNQPQHF	TGTGCCAGCAGCGGGACAAATCAGCCCCAGCATTTT
.	TRBV7-2	.	TRBJ1-3	CASSLQPGTVGNTIYF	TGTGCCAGCAGCTTACAACCGGGAACCGTTGGAAACACCATATATTTT
TRBD2	TRBV7-2	few	TRBJ2-5	CASSHGLALEQETQYF	TGTGCCAGCAGCCACGGACTAGCTCTGGAACAAGAGACCCAGTACTTC
TRBD1	TRBV28	.	TRBJ2-5	CASSPRRGRGSKTQYF	TGTGCCAGCAGTCCACGCAGGGGGCGCGGTTCGAAGACCCAGTACTTC
.	TRBV15	.	TRBJ2-1	CATSRAHSTNNEQFF	TGTGCCACCAGCAGAGCTCATTCGACAAACAATGAGCAGTTCTTC
.	TRBV28	few	TRBJ2-7	CASSNLLELSSYEQYF	TGTGCCAGCAGTAATTTACTTGAACTAAGCTCCTACGAGCAGTACTTC
.	TRBV27	.	TRBJ1-5	CASSRDSELQPQHF	TGTGCCAGCAGCAGAGACAGTGAGCTTCAGCCCCAGCATTTT
.	TRBV19	.	TRBJ1-1	CASSLAQRNTEAFF	TGTGCCAGTAGTTTAGCACAGAGAAACACTGAAGCTTTCTTT
TRBD1	TRBV18	.	TRBJ2-7	CASSLSGQGARYEQYF	TGTGCCAGCTCACTTTCCGGACAGGGGGCGCGGTACGAGCAGTACTTC
TRBD1	TRBV25-1	.	TRBJ2-3	CASSEGQARHTDTQYF	TGTGCCAGCAGTGAAGGACAGGCCCGTCACACAGATACGCAGTATTTT
.	TRBV5-1	.	TRBJ2-1	CASSLAGNEQFF	TGCGCCAGCAGCTTGGCGGGCAATGAGCAGTTCTTC
.	TRBV4-3	.	TRBJ2-3	CASSQEGARGDTQYF	TGCGCCAGCAGCCAAGAGGGGGCGCGGGGAGATACGCAGTATTTT
.	TRBV7-2	.	TRBJ2-7	CASSLVLGGTYEQYF	TGTGCCAGCAGCTTAGTTCTAGGTGGCACCTACGAGCAGTACTTC
TRBD1	TRBV27	.	TRBJ2-7	CASKRDRVGFQYF	TGTGCCAGCAAGAGGGACAGGGTAGGTTTCCAGTACTTC
.	TRBV2	.	TRBJ2-1	CASSERSDSYNEQFF	TGTGCCAGCAGTGAGCGCAGCGACTCCTACAATGAGCAGTTCTTC
TRBD2	TRBV7-6	.	TRBJ2-7	CASSLAVGTSGFYEQYF	TGTGCCAGCAGCTTAGCTGTGGGGACTAGCGGGTTTTACGAGCAGTACTTC
TRBD1	TRBV27	.	TRBJ1-5	CASSLWGQGSSNQPQHF	TGTGCCAGCAGTTTATGGGGACAGGGCTCGAGCAATCAGCCCCAGCATTTT
TRBD2	TRBV27	.	TRBJ2-6	CASSLGGDGANVLTF	TGTGCCAGCAGTTTGGGAGGGGATGGGGCCAACGTCCTGACTTTC
TRBD2	TRBV11-3	.	TRBJ2-2	CASSSALRLAGASTGELFF	TGTGCCAGCAGCTCAGCCCTTCGACTAGCGGGAGCTTCTACCGGGGAGCTGTTTTTT
TRBD2	TRBV4-1	.	TRBJ2-7	CASSQDQTSGTRYEQYF	TGCGCCAGCAGCCAAGATCAAACTAGCGGGACTAGATACGAGCAGTACTTC
TRBD2	TRBV6-6	.	TRBJ2-1	CASRITSGRGAEQFF	TGTGCCAGCAGGATAACTAGCGGGAGAGGGGCTGAGCAGTTCTTC
TRBD2	TRBV6-2/TRBV6-3	.	TRBJ2-1	CASSQTSGSYNEQFF	TGTGCCAGCAGCCAGACTAGCGGGAGCTACAATGAGCAGTTCTTC
.	TRBV9	.	TRBJ2-2	CASSGRNTGELFF	TGTGCCAGCAGCGGGAGAAACACCGGGGAGCTGTTTTTT
.	TRBV12-2	few	TRBJ2-3	CASRSGTDTQYF	TGTGCAAGTCGCTCCGGCACAGATACGCAGTATTTT
.	TRBV14	.	TRBJ2-1	CASSRTFGSDEQFF	TGTGCCAGCAGCCGAACCTTTGGGTCGGATGAGCAGTTCTTC
.	TRBV5-4	.	TRBJ1-1	CASSGGNRLNTEAFF	TGTGCCAGCAGCGGGGGGAACAGGCTGAACACTGAAGCTTTCTTT
TRBD2	TRBV7-3	once	TRBJ2-2	CASSPLTSGSGTGELFF	TGTGCCAGCAGCCCCCTGACTAGCGGGAGCGGCACCGGGGAGCTGTTTTTT
TRBD1	TRBV27	.	TRBJ1-4	CASSLYAGQGVATNEKLFF	TGTGCCAGCAGTTTATACGCGGGACAGGGAGTTGCAACTAATGAAAAACTGTTTTTT
.	TRBV6-2/TRBV6-3	.	TRBJ1-2	CASSYNRDYGYTF	TGTGCCAGCAGTTACAACAGGGATTATGGCTACACCTTC
.	TRBV5-4	few	TRBJ2-5	CASRNGANQETQYF	TGTGCCAGCCGGAACGGGGCCAACCAAGAGACCCAGTACTTC
.	TRBV19	.	TRBJ2-7	CASSGARASTTYEQYF	TGTGCCAGTAGTGGCGCACGGGCATCGACTACCTACGAGCAGTACTTC
TRBD1	TRBV11-3	.	TRBJ2-2	CASSLDQQGTGDTGELFF	TGTGCCAGCAGCTTAGATCAACAAGGGACAGGGGACACCGGGGAGCTGTTTTTT